This entry lists 26 T cell receptor beta chains sequenced from one sample in a study of shared clonotypes between healthy human individuals. The assay was immunoSEQ multiplex PCR, and TCRdb's table has in-frame clones only and misses some. The profile covers around 700,000 clones, with 55% to 75% appearing a single time and about 1.8% taken by the ten largest. Material for sequencing was memory CD4+ T cells sorted from blood. The subset denotes: CD45RA-negative fraction. These receptors were obtained from a woman between 25 and 40 years old in good health.

The chain carries TRBV28 and TRBJ1-2; TRBD1 is a possible D gene (5 bases). Deletions cut 6 bases from V and 4 bases from J, with 15 bases between. CDR1 and CDR2 from the germline V gene are MDHEN and SYDVKM. The CDR3 covers 14 residues. CDR3 loop: CASSPPQVSYGYTF. The CDR3 bases are TGTGCCAGCAGCCCCCCACAGGTTTCCTATGGCTACACCTTC.

V usage is TRBV5-1 and J usage is TRBJ1-6, with a possible D match to TRBD1 (5 bases). The V end was cut by 2 bases, the J end by 7 bases, with 13 bases between. This CDR3 region has 15 residues. Germline V lookup: CDR1 SGHRS, CDR2 YFSETQ. Written as DNA, the CDR3 is TGCGCCAGCAGCTTTGGACACGGGGGAAATTCACCCCTCCACTTT. This encodes CASSFGHGGNSPLHF.

This rearrangement joins TRBV15 to TRBJ2-3; 9 bases fit TRBD2. The CDR3 spans 14 residues. J gave up 4 bases and V 6 bases, and 5 bases lay outside the gene matches. Germline-derived CDR1 and CDR2 are LNHNV and YYDKDF (reference sequence). CDR3 sequence reads: CATSIAGAPDTQYF. The CDR3 bases are TGTGCCACCAGTATAGCGGGAGCCCCAGATACGCAGTATTTT.

The chain joins TRBV11-2 to TRBJ2-1, with 10 bases identical to TRBD2. The CDR3 is 18 residues long. CDR1 SGHAT and CDR2 FQNNGV come from the germline V gene. V dropped 1 base and J dropped 6; count of bases not matched to a gene: 12. The CDR3 nucleotides are TGTGCCAGCAGCTTAGTCCTAACGTTAGCGGGGGGACTCAATGAGCAGTTCTTC. This translates into CASSLVLTLAGGLNEQFF.

This chain uses TRBV4-1 with TRBJ2-5, with 8 bases that match TRBD2. Germline lookup yields CDR1 MGHRA and CDR2 YSYEKL. The J segment lost 5 bases and the V segment lost 6 bases, leaving 14 bases of the junction unmatched. This CDR3 is built from 16 residues. The CDR3 is CASRHQGREAGETQYF. The DNA for the CDR3 is TGCGCCAGCAGACACCAAGGGCGGGAGGCCGGGGAGACCCAGTACTTC.

This chain joins TRBV11-3 and TRBJ2-3; no definite D call. V was pared by 1 base and J by 0 bases, with 5 bases between. CDR1 and CDR2 from the germline V gene are SGHNT and YENEEA. This CDR3 spans 14 amino acids. CDR3: CASSLAWSTDTQYF. The CDR3 DNA reads TGTGCCAGCAGCTTAGCCTGGAGCACAGATACGCAGTATTTT.

This chain links TRBV5-1 with TRBJ1-4; D remains unclear. Between the trimmed V and J ends, which lost 4 bases and 3 bases, there was a span of 16 bases. Germline CDR1 SGHRS, CDR2 YFSETQ. The CDR3 length is 16 residues. The CDR3 loop is CASSEISPVANEKLFF. The CDR3 DNA sequence: TGCGCCAGCAGCGAAATTTCCCCGGTCGCTAATGAAAAACTGTTTTTT.

The rearrangement links TRBV19 to TRBJ2-5; 7 nucleotides line up with TRBD2. J gave up 2 bases and V 0 bases, and 6 bases lay outside the gene matches. The CDR3 covers 16 residues. The germline gives CDR1 LNHDA, CDR2 SQIVND (reference sequence). CDR3 nucleotides: TGTGCCAGTAGTATAGATCTTGCTAGCGGTCAAGAGACCCAGTACTTC. It translates to CASSIDLASGQETQYF.

This clone appeared a few times. V and J are TRBV5-4 and TRBJ2-3; TRBD1 is a possible D gene (6 bases). The CDR3 is 16 residues long. Germline-derived CDR1 and CDR2 are SGHNT and YYREEE (reference sequence). The V gene lost 4 bases and the J gene lost 2 bases, with 17 bases spanning the gap. The CDR3 region is CASSISPGTYTDTQYF. Written as DNA, the CDR3 is TGTGCCAGCAGCATCTCCCCCGGGACATACACAGATACGCAGTATTTT.

In its sample, this clone was seen a few times. The chain recombines TRBV5-1 with TRBJ2-2; 7 nucleotides match TRBD2. The V and J ends lost 0 bases and 6 bases, in that order; junction bases with no gene match: 2. The CDR3 runs 14 residues. Germline V gene data show CDR1 as SGHRS and CDR2 as YFSETQ. The CDR3 protein is CASSLEGGAGELFF. The CDR3 DNA reads as TGCGCCAGCAGCTTGGAGGGAGGGGCCGGGGAGCTGTTTTTT.

V and J are TRBV5-1 and TRBJ2-3; maybe TRBD2 (5 bases). Germline values: CDR1 SGHRS, CDR2 YFSETQ. The CDR3 length is 16 residues. Between the trimmed V and J ends, which lost 6 bases and 5 bases, there was a span of 22 bases. Here the CDR3 DNA reads TGCGCCAGCAAAGGCCGGGGAGCCCTCGAGGGAGATACGCAGTATTTT. Translating gives CASKGRGALEGDTQYF.

V and J are TRBV15 and TRBJ1-5, with D unclear. V dropped 8 bases and J dropped 1 base, with 12 bases sitting between them. The CDR3 is made up of 14 amino acids. Germline V gene sequence: CDR1 LNHNV, CDR2 YYDKDF (reference sequence). The CDR3 is CATGHLSSNQPQHF. Written as DNA, the CDR3 is TGTGCCACCGGCCACCTATCGAGCAATCAGCCCCAGCATTTT.

The V gene is TRBV18, the J gene TRBJ2-1, with 9 bases that match TRBD2. This CDR3 is 16 amino acids long. Germline V lookup: CDR1 KGHSH, CDR2 LQKENI. After removal of 3 bases from V and 10 bases from J, the junction contained 13 bases not matched to a gene. The CDR3 loop is CASSPGLANQGLEQFF. CDR3 coding DNA: TGTGCCAGCTCACCGGGACTAGCCAACCAAGGATTGGAGCAGTTCTTC.

The CDR3 DNA reads TGTGCCAGCAGGAAGGACAGTGCAACTAATGAAAAACTGTTTTTT. Translated: CASRKDSATNEKLFF. The chain is built from TRBV6-1 and TRBJ1-4; a weak D match, TRBD1 (6 bases). The CDR3 has 15 amino acids. Trimming left V 6 bases short and J 0 bases short, with 11 bases between. Germline V gene data show CDR1 as MNHNS and CDR2 as SASEGT.

Notes on this clone: This may stem from a read error, because a much larger clone lies one nucleotide away. The chain links TRBV7-8 to TRBJ2-3, with unresolved D. This CDR3 region has 11 residues. Looked up from germline, CDR1 is SGHVS and CDR2 is FQNEAQ. V was cut by 2 bases and J by 4 bases, with 1 base left in between. This chain's CDR3 is CASSLPDTQYF. The DNA for the CDR3 is TGTGCCAGCAGCTTACCAGATACGCAGTATTTT. Looking up the rest from reference TRBV7-8 and TRBJ2-3 gives the full variable domain: GAGVSQSPRYKVAKRGQDVALRCDPISGHVSLFWYQQALGQGPEFLTYFQNEAQLDKSGLPSDRFFAERPEGSVSTLKIQRTQQEDSAVYLCASSLPDTQYFGPGTRLTVL.

The chain combines TRBV19 with TRBJ2-4; tentatively, D is TRBD1 or TRBD2 (5 bases each). Germline CDR1 reads LNHDA; CDR2 reads SQIVND (reference sequence). V was pared by 6 bases and J by 7 bases, with 16 bases between. This CDR3 is 14 amino acids long. The CDR3 sequence: CASSNHGGANIQYF. The CDR3 nucleotides are TGTGCCAGTAGCAATCATGGGGGAGCGAACATTCAGTACTTC.

The chain carries TRBV5-6 and TRBJ2-5; 7 nucleotides agree with TRBD1. The CDR3 has 15 residues. J was trimmed by 1 base and V by 1 base; bases with no gene match: 4. Germline CDR1 reads SGHDT; CDR2 reads YYEEEE. This CDR3 reads CASSLFRDSQETQYF. The CDR3 coding sequence is TGTGCCAGCAGCTTGTTCAGGGACAGCCAAGAGACCCAGTACTTC.

The chain uses TRBV18 and TRBJ1-1, with D possibly matching TRBD1 (6 bases). Germline V CDR1 and CDR2: KGHSH, LQKENI. V was trimmed by 6 bases and J by 0 bases, leaving 8 bases between them. The CDR3 consists of 13 residues. The CDR3 loop is CASSGTMNTEAFF. Written as DNA, the CDR3 is TGTGCCAGCTCGGGGACAATGAACACTGAAGCTTTCTTT.

The V gene is TRBV19, the J gene TRBJ2-5; TRBD1 is a possible D gene (6 bases). Germline V gene sequence: CDR1 LNHDA, CDR2 SQIVND (reference sequence). The CDR3 contains 16 residues. Between the trimmed V and J ends, which lost 5 bases and 2 bases, there was a span of 18 bases. CDR3 DNA: TGTGCCAGTAGTGGCCTTAGGGGGACCCCACAAGAGACCCAGTACTTC. Protein: CASSGLRGTPQETQYF.

This clone was picked up one time. The chain recombines TRBV7-9 with TRBJ2-5, with a tentative D call TRBD2 (6 bases). The V end lost 5 bases, the J end lost 14 bases, and 18 bases lay between the germline ends. CDR1 and CDR2 from the germline V gene are SEHNR and FQNEAQ (reference sequence). The CDR3 length is 12 residues. CDR3 amino acids: CASSQTSGTLYF. The CDR3 DNA reads TGTGCCAGCAGCCAGACATCCGGGACTCTCTACTTC. Looking up the rest from reference TRBV7-9 and TRBJ2-5 gives the full variable domain: DTGVSQNPRHKITKRGQNVTFRCDPISEHNRLYWYRQTLGQGPEFLTYFQNEAQLEKSRLLSDRFSAERPKGSFSTLEIQRTEQGDSAMYLCASSQTSGTLYFGPGTRLLVL.

The chain carries TRBV16 and TRBJ2-3; 7 bases agree with TRBD2. The CDR3 consists of 16 residues. Per the germline V gene, CDR1 is KGHSY and CDR2 is FQNENV. Losses at the gene ends were 7 bases for V and 2 bases for J; bases not matched to a gene: 12. CDR3 coding DNA: TGTGCCAGCATCGAGAGGATAGCGGGTCTCACAGATACGCAGTATTTT. Translated: CASIERIAGLTDTQYF.

In regard to this clone: A much larger clone sits a single nucleotide away, making a read error possible. This CDR3 reads CASSLDRSYNEQFF. The DNA of the CDR3 is TGTGCCAGCAGCTTGGACCGCTCCTACAATGAGCAGTTCTTC. The chain couples TRBV7-3 to TRBJ2-1; D is uncertain. Trimming took off 3 bases at V and 0 bases at J, with 6 bases between the two ends. The CDR3 totals 14 residues. CDR1 and CDR2 (germline): SGHTA, FQGTGA.

This clone was detected only a few times. The chain uses TRBV28 and TRBJ1-4; weak D call: TRBD1 (6 bases). The germline V gene has CDR1 MDHEN and CDR2 SYDVKM. The CDR3 sequence is 13 residues long. Trimming took off 5 bases at V and 12 bases at J, with 16 bases between the two ends. This chain's CDR3 is CASSAGHPRELFF. DNA of the CDR3: TGTGCCAGCAGTGCGGGACACCCGCGTGAACTGTTTTTT.

V usage is TRBV10-3 and J usage is TRBJ2-1, with 7 bases identical to TRBD2. The CDR3 runs to 11 residues. Looked up from germline, CDR1 is ENHRY and CDR2 is SYGVKD. J gave up 9 bases and V 11 bases, and 7 bases lay outside the gene matches. This chain's CDR3 is CASTGGGEQFF. CDR3 nucleotides: TGTGCCTCCACGGGGGGAGGTGAGCAGTTCTTC.

V usage is TRBV5-1 and J usage is TRBJ1-5; D unresolved. The CDR3 covers 15 residues. Germline V gene data show CDR1 as SGHRS and CDR2 as YFSETQ. V lost 4 bases, J lost 1 base, and 12 bases lay in between. The CDR3 protein is CASSLTGRSNQPQHF. In DNA, the CDR3 is TGCGCCAGCAGCCTTACCGGGAGAAGCAATCAGCCCCAGCATTTT. Full variable domain (outside the CDR3, taken from reference TRBV5-1 and TRBJ1-5): KAGVTQTPRYLIKTRGQQVTLSCSPISGHRSVSWYQQTPGQGLQFLFEYFSETQRNKGNFPGRFSGRQFSNSRSEMNVSTLELGDSALYLCASSLTGRSNQPQHFGDGTRLSIL.

The genes are TRBV7-9 and TRBJ1-1; D gene uncertain. The germline V gene encodes CDR1 SEHNR and CDR2 FQNEAQ (reference sequence). Trimming cost V 5 bases and J 2 bases, with 9 bases left between them. This CDR3 has 13 residues. CDR3 DNA sequence: TGTGCCAGCAGCAACCAAGGTAACACTGAAGCTTTCTTT. Residues: CASSNQGNTEAFF. Full variable domain (remainder filled in from reference TRBV7-9 and TRBJ1-1): DTGVSQNPRHKITKRGQNVTFRCDPISEHNRLYWYRQTLGQGPEFLTYFQNEAQLEKSRLLSDRFSAERPKGSFSTLEIQRTEQGDSAMYLCASSNQGNTEAFFGQGTRLTVV.